The clone carrying this TCR beta chain appeared a few times. Profiling relied on immunoSEQ multiplex PCR, and the TCRdb table lists in-frame clones only, not all of them. The sample records around 30,000 clones, around 67% being singletons. The data originate from a study of early stage breast cancer tumors. V gave up 3 bases and J gave up 0 bases, with 11 bases separating them. This CDR3 contains 15 residues. Germline V lookup: CDR1 KGHSH, CDR2 LQKENI. The chain recombines TRBV18 with TRBJ1-1, with TRBD1 as a possible D gene (6 bases). This clonotype was obtained from a person aged 25 to 39 with breast cancer. The sequencing sample was made of breast tumor tissue. CDR3 amino acids: CASSPPTGLNTEAFF. The CDR3 nucleotides are TGTGCCAGCTCACCCCCTACAGGGCTGAACACTGAAGCTTTCTTT.